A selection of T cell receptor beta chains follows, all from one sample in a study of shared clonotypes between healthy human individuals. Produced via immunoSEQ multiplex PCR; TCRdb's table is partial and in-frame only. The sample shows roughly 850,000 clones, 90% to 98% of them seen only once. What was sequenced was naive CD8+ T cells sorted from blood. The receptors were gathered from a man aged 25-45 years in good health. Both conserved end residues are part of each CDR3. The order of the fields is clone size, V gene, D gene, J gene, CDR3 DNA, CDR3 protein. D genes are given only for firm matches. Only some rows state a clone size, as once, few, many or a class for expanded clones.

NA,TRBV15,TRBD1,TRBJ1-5,TGTGCCACCAGCAGAGATAGGGGGCGGAATCAGCCCCAGCATTTT,CATSRDRGRNQPQHF
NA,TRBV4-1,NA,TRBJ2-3,TGCGCCAGCAGCCAAGAGGAGCGCTCTAGCACAGATACGCAGTATTTT,CASSQEERSSTDTQYF
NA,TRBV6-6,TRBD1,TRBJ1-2,TGTGCCAGCAGTTACTCCGGGACAGGGGGAAGTTCCTTC,CASSYSGTGGSSF
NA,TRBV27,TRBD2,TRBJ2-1,TGTGCCAGCAGTTCCCAGGGACTAGCGAGATACGATGAGCAGTTCTTC,CASSSQGLARYDEQFF
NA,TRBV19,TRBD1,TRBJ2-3,TGTGCCAGTAGCCGGGACAGGGGATTATCTACGCAGTATTTT,CASSRDRGLSTQYF
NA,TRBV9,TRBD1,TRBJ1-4,TGTGCCAGCAGCGTATCCGGGACAGCCTCTATTGCAACTAATGAAAAACTGTTTTTT,CASSVSGTASIATNEKLFF
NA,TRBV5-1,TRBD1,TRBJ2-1,TGCGCCAGCAGCTTGGTAGGGACAGGGGCCGACAATGAGCAGTTCTTC,CASSLVGTGADNEQFF
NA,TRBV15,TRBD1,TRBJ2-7,TGTGCCACCAGCAGAGATAGGGACAGCACCTACGAGCAGTACTTC,CATSRDRDSTYEQYF
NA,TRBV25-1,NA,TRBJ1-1,TGTGCCAGCAGTGCGGCGGGGTACACTGAAGCTTTCTTT,CASSAAGYTEAFF
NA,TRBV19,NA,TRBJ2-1,TGTGCCAGTAGCCCGTCAGGCCCTTACAATGAGCAGTTCTTC,CASSPSGPYNEQFF
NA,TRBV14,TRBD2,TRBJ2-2,TGTGCCAGCAGCCCCTTAGCGGGAGGACGATCCGGGGAGCTGTTTTTT,CASSPLAGGRSGELFF
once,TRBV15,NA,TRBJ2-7,TGTGCCACCAGCAGAGACCAGGGCAGCTCCTACGAGCAGTACTTC,CATSRDQGSSYEQYF
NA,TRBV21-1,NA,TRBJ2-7,TGTGCCAGCAGCAAAAGGGACTCCTACGAGCAGTACTTC,CASSKRDSYEQYF
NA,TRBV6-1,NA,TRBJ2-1,TGTGCCAGCAGTGAAGACCAACAGGCCCACAATGAGCAGTTCTTC,CASSEDQQAHNEQFF
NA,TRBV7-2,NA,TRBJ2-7,TGTGCCAGCAACCCTGGGGCTTTCTACGAGCAGTACTTC,CASNPGAFYEQYF
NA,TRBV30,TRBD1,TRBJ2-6,TGTGCCTGGATTGTCTCCGGGGACAGGGGGCAGGTAGGGGCCAACGTCCTGACTTTC,CAWIVSGDRGQVGANVLTF
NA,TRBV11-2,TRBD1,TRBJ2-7,TGTGCCAGCAGCTCCACAGGGGGAACCTACGAGCAGTACTTC,CASSSTGGTYEQYF
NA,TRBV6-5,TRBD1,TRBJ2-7,TGTGCCAGCAGACCATCGGGACAGGGGGCCTACGAGCAGTACTTC,CASRPSGQGAYEQYF
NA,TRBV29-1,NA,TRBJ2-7,TGCAGCGGGGCCCGGGACGGCTTCTACGAGCAGTACTTC,CSGARDGFYEQYF
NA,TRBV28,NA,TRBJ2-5,TGTGCCAGCAGTTTATGGGGGTCTGGGCAAGAGACCCAGTACTTC,CASSLWGSGQETQYF
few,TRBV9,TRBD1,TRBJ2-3,TGTGCCAGCAGCGTATACAACGGACAGGGGGGCACAGATACGCAGTATTTT,CASSVYNGQGGTDTQYF
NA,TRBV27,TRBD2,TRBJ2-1,TGTGCCAGCAGCCCTGTGGGCGGGAGGAATTCCGATGAGCAGTTCTTC,CASSPVGGRNSDEQFF
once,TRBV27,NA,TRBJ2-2,TGTGCCAGCAGCCCATTCGCCGGGGAGCTGTTTTTT,CASSPFAGELFF
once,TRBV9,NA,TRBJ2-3,TGTGCCAGCAGCACAAACAGGGTAACAGATACGCAGTATTTT,CASSTNRVTDTQYF
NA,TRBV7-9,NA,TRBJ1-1,TGTGCCAGCAGCCCACCGATAGGCACTGAAGCTTTCTTT,CASSPPIGTEAFF
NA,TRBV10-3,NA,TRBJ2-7,TGTGCCATTGCGGGGGCCGACGAGCAGTACTTC,CAIAGADEQYF
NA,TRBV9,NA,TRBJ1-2,TGTGCCAGCAGCGTCTCATCTAACTATGGCTACACCTTC,CASSVSSNYGYTF